The 29 T cell receptor beta chains below all came from one sample that was sequenced in a study of T cells in Graves' hyperthyroidism and ophthalmopathy. RNA transcripts yielded amplified TCR beta CDR3 regions. Researchers ran a first-round RT-PCR on the TCR CDR3 using the HTBI primer set. TCRdb reanalysed the multiplex PCR reads using MiXCR and keeps one entry per CDR3 protein. The sample carries about 290,000 distinct CDR3 sequences, approximately 12% recorded once. Source material: blood. The origin of the receptors is a woman aged 25 to 39 with Graves' hyperthyroidism that later progressed to Graves' ophthalmopathy.

Many counts were recorded for this clonotype. V usage is TRBV6-1 and J usage is TRBJ2-3; 11 bases align to TRBD2. V was clipped by 5 bases and J by 8 bases; unmatched bases: 6. The germline V gene encodes CDR1 MNHNS and CDR2 SASEGT. The CDR3 is made up of 14 amino acids. Here the CDR3 reads CASSLAGGPVTQYF. In nucleotides, the CDR3 is TGTGCCAGCAGTTTAGCGGGAGGGCCGGTTACGCAGTATTTT.

Comment on this clonotype: This could be a read error, since a much larger clone is one nucleotide away. The chain has TRBV27 and TRBJ2-7; possibly TRBD1 or TRBD2 for D (5 bases each). Germline CDR1 and CDR2: MNHEY and SMNVEV (reference sequence). The V end was cut by 5 bases, the J end by 2 bases, with 13 bases between. The CDR3 is 14 amino acids. This CDR3 reads CASSGVEGTYEQYF. CDR3 DNA sequence: TGTGCCAGCAGTGGGGTCGAGGGGACCTACGAGCAGTACTTC.

This clonotype was counted many times. This chain uses TRBV12-3 or TRBV12-4 with TRBJ2-3; 8 bases match TRBD2. This CDR3 is built from 17 residues. Trimming at V came to 5 bases and at J to 6 bases, leaving 16 bases not matched to a gene. For the CDR3, the DNA is TGTGCCAGCAGTCCCCCGGCGGGAGGCCCTAGCGGGGATACGCAGTATTTT. Residues: CASSPPAGGPSGDTQYF.

In this sample, this clonotype turned up many times. V usage is TRBV28 and J usage is TRBJ1-1; D gene unclear. This CDR3 is built from 12 residues. Trimming pared 1 base from V and 2 bases from J, leaving 2 bases between. CDR1 and CDR2 from the germline V gene are MDHEN and SYDVKM. The chain's CDR3 is CASSLYNTEAFF. The CDR3 DNA reads TGTGCCAGCAGTTTATACAACACTGAAGCTTTCTTT.

This clonotype occurred a few times. The chain is built from TRBV9 and TRBJ1-3; TRBD1 is a possible D gene (6 bases). The CDR3 consists of 15 residues. Trimming pared 3 bases from V and 4 bases from J, leaving 14 bases between. The germline CDR1 and CDR2 sequences are SGDLS and YYNGEE. The CDR3 protein is CASSANTGMGNTIYF. Here the CDR3 DNA reads TGTGCCAGCAGCGCGAACACAGGGATGGGAAACACCATATATTTT. Complete variable domain (other parts from reference TRBV9 and TRBJ1-3): DSGVTQTPKHLITATGQRVTLRCSPRSGDLSVYWYQQSLDQGLQFLIQYYNGEERAKGNILERFSAQQFPDLHSELNLSSLELGDSALYFCASSANTGMGNTIYFGEGSWLTVV.

This chain links TRBV4-1 with TRBJ2-1; D assignment may be TRBD1 or TRBD2 (6 bases each). The CDR3 runs to 15 residues. Germline-derived CDR1 and CDR2 are MGHRA and YSYEKL. The ends were cut back, 3 bases at V and 5 bases at J, with 14 bases in the middle. CDR3 amino acids: CASSHGHRGDNEQFF. The CDR3, as DNA: TGCGCCAGCAGCCACGGTCATAGGGGGGACAATGAGCAGTTCTTC.

This clonotype has a count of ten or more. The rearrangement joins TRBV7-3 to TRBJ2-1; perhaps TRBD2 as D (6 bases). This CDR3 has 15 residues. Germline loops: CDR1 SGHTA, CDR2 FQGTGA. Trimming took off 4 bases at V and 3 bases at J, with 13 bases between the two ends. The CDR3 DNA sequence: TGTGCCAGCAGCTCGGCGATCGGGGGCTACAATGAGCAGTTCTTC. Amino acids: CASSSAIGGYNEQFF.

This clonotype occurred many times. The rearrangement joins TRBV24-1 to TRBJ1-5; D gene ambiguous. V lost 9 bases and J 0 bases, leaving 11 bases between the germline ends. CDR1 is KGHDR and CDR2 is SFDVKD in the germline V gene. This CDR3 has 14 residues. CDR3 in DNA: TGTGCCACCGCAGAGAGCCTTAGCAATCAGCCCCAGCATTTT. Protein: CATAESLSNQPQHF.

This clonotype was counted at least ten times. The V and J genes are TRBV28 and TRBJ1-1; 8 bases fit TRBD1. Germline CDR1 is MDHEN and CDR2 is SYDVKM. The length of the CDR3 is 11 residues. V lost 5 bases, J lost 12 bases, and 5 bases stayed unmatched. Here the CDR3 reads CASSLGQGTFF. DNA for the CDR3: TGTGCCAGCAGTCTCGGACAGGGTACTTTCTTT.

This clonotype was seen ten or more times. The rearrangement joins TRBV27 to TRBJ2-7; 8 positions match TRBD1. Germline-derived CDR1 and CDR2 are MNHEY and SMNVEV (reference sequence). The CDR3 covers 13 residues. V shed 8 bases and J 1 base; nucleotides not matched to a gene: 4. The CDR3 DNA sequence: TGTGCCAGCTGGCGGACAGGGTCCTACGAGCAGTACTTC. It codes for CASWRTGSYEQYF.

There are many counts of this clonotype. The V call is TRBV30, the J call TRBJ2-3; TRBD2 is a possible D gene (5 bases). V lost 3 bases to trimming and J lost 1 base, with 8 bases between them. The CDR3 spans 13 residues. The germline V gene encodes CDR1 GTSNPN and CDR2 SVGIG (reference sequence). In nucleotides, the CDR3 is TGTGCCTGGAGCTCCGGGGGCACAGATACGCAGTATTTT. Its translation is CAWSSGGTDTQYF.

The rearrangement links TRBV5-4 to TRBJ2-1; 8 bases match TRBD1. V lost 0 bases and J lost 6; bases outside the gene matches: 8. Germline CDR1 and CDR2: SGHNT and YYREEE (reference sequence). This CDR3 has 16 residues. CDR3 in DNA: TGTGCCAGCAGCTTGGCCGGGACAGGACGTCCCAATGAGCAGTTCTTC. Its protein is CASSLAGTGRPNEQFF.

This clonotype came up many times. This chain joins TRBV18 and TRBJ2-1; 10 bases fit TRBD2. The CDR3 totals 16 residues. V lost 4 bases to trimming and J lost 4 bases; unmatched junction nucleotides: 7. Per germline, CDR1 KGHSH and CDR2 LQKENI. The CDR3: CASSRASGSVYNEQFF. The CDR3 nucleotides read TGTGCCAGCTCACGGGCTAGCGGGAGCGTTTACAATGAGCAGTTCTTC. Drawing the rest from reference TRBV18 and TRBJ2-1, the complete variable domain is NAGVMQNPRHLVRRRGQEARLRCSPMKGHSHVYWYRQLPEEGLKFMVYLQKENIIDESGMPKERFSAEFPKEGPSILRIQQVVRGDSAAYFCASSRASGSVYNEQFFGPGTRLTVL.

In its sample, this clonotype was seen many times. This chain uses TRBV12-3 or TRBV12-4 with TRBJ2-7, with D hard to call. The CDR3 totals 13 residues. V was shortened by 2 bases and J by 5 bases, with 10 bases between the two germline ends. CDR3 amino acids: CASSLKPRHEQYF. The CDR3, as DNA: TGTGCCAGCAGTTTAAAACCCCGCCACGAGCAGTACTTC.

This clonotype was observed at least ten times. The gene calls are TRBV2 and TRBJ2-7; D remains unclear. The germline CDR1 and CDR2 sequences are SNHLY and FYNNEI. Trimming pared 8 bases from V and 5 bases from J, leaving 16 bases between. This CDR3 has 13 amino acids. The CDR3 region is CASLADRTHEQYF. The CDR3 region has the DNA TGTGCCAGCCTTGCGGACCGCACGCACGAGCAGTACTTC. Combining the CDR3 with reference TRBV2 and TRBJ2-7 gives the whole variable domain EPEVTQTPSHQVTQMGQEVILRCVPISNHLYFYWYRQILGQKVEFLVSFYNNEISEKSEIFDDQFSVERPDGSNFTLKIRSTKLEDSAMYFCASLADRTHEQYFGPGTRLTVT.

This clonotype was observed at least ten times. The V call is TRBV5-6, the J call TRBJ2-1; 9 nucleotides align to TRBD2. Germline loops: CDR1 SGHDT, CDR2 YYEEEE. The CDR3 totals 15 residues. With 2 bases clipped from V and 4 bases from J, the junction kept 4 bases outside the gene matches. CDR3 residues: CASSFGAGGYNEQFF. The CDR3, as DNA: TGTGCCAGCAGCTTCGGGGCGGGAGGGTACAATGAGCAGTTCTTC.

Many counts were recorded for this clonotype. The V and J genes are TRBV6-2 or TRBV6-3 and TRBJ1-1, with D possibly TRBD1 on 6 matching bases. Trimming took off 6 bases at V and 0 bases at J, with 11 bases between the two ends. Germline V CDR1 and CDR2: MNHEY, SVGEGT. The CDR3 has 14 amino acids. The CDR3 region is CASRPDRLNTEAFF. The CDR3 DNA reads as TGTGCCAGCAGACCAGACAGGCTGAACACTGAAGCTTTCTTT.

This clonotype turned up a few times. This rearrangement joins TRBV27 to TRBJ2-3; 11 bases are shared with TRBD2. The CDR3 consists of 17 residues. Per the germline V gene, CDR1 is MNHEY and CDR2 is SMNVEV (reference sequence). Trimming at V came to 3 bases and at J to 3 bases, leaving 8 bases not matched to a gene. Written as DNA, the CDR3 is TGTGCCAGCAGTTTGGAAAGACTAGCGGGACGAACAGATACGCAGTATTTT. It is translated as CASSLERLAGRTDTQYF.

This clonotype was detected ten times or more. The V gene is TRBV30, the J gene TRBJ1-5, with TRBD1 matching 7 bases. J was trimmed by 6 bases and V by 1 base; bases with no gene match: 3. There are 13 residues in the CDR3. Germline V gene data show CDR1 as GTSNPN and CDR2 as SVGIG (reference sequence). CDR3 region: CAWSAGGAQPQHF. The CDR3 coding sequence is TGTGCCTGGAGTGCAGGGGGTGCTCAGCCCCAGCATTTT.

V usage is TRBV7-9 and J usage is TRBJ1-6; 9 nucleotides agree with TRBD1. Per the germline V gene, CDR1 is SEHNR and CDR2 is FQNEAQ (reference sequence). The CDR3 totals 18 residues. With 1 base clipped from V and 8 bases from J, the junction kept 12 bases outside the gene matches. Here the CDR3 reads CASSLVPPSTGGDSPLHF. CDR3 nucleotides: TGTGCCAGCAGCTTAGTACCCCCATCGACAGGGGGGGATTCACCCCTCCACTTT.

In this sample, this clonotype turned up a few times. The rearrangement links TRBV7-9 to TRBJ1-4; 8 bases are a match to TRBD1. V lost 5 bases to trimming and J lost 8 bases; unmatched junction nucleotides: 7. Germline lookup yields CDR1 SEHNR and CDR2 FQNEAQ (reference sequence). The CDR3 length is 14 residues. The CDR3: CASSKDRDEEKLFF. The CDR3 bases are TGTGCCAGCAGCAAGGACAGGGATGAAGAAAAACTGTTTTTT.

This clonotype was recorded at least ten times. The rearrangement uses TRBV6-1 and TRBJ1-2, with TRBD1 as a possible D gene (6 bases). V was pared by 5 bases and J by 8 bases, with 9 bases between. Germline loops: CDR1 MNHNS, CDR2 SASEGT. This CDR3 is 11 amino acids long. The CDR3 region is CASSSGVGYTF. In DNA form, the CDR3 reads TGTGCCAGCAGTTCAGGGGTCGGCTACACCTTC.

This clonotype was seen repeatedly, ten times or more. The gene calls are TRBV6-2 or TRBV6-3 and TRBJ2-5; maybe TRBD2 (6 bases). Trimming shortened V by 3 bases and J by 3 bases, and 20 bases separated the two germline ends. Germline CDR1 is MNHEY and CDR2 is SVGEGT. The CDR3 runs 17 residues. DNA of the CDR3: TGTGCCAGCAGTTATTCCTCCGGGACTGGAGATAAAGAGACCCAGTACTTC. Protein sequence: CASSYSSGTGDKETQYF.

The V and J genes are TRBV28 and TRBJ2-7; TRBD1 matches 7 bases. CDR3 length equals 15 residues. V lost 3 bases, J lost 2 bases, and 7 bases stayed unmatched. Germline V lookup: CDR1 MDHEN, CDR2 SYDVKM. DNA for the CDR3: TGTGCCAGCAGTTTGCGCCGGACAGGAGCCTACGAGCAGTACTTC. This translates into CASSLRRTGAYEQYF.

The chain joins TRBV6-1 to TRBJ2-1; 15 bases line up with TRBD2. J lost 9 bases, V lost 4 bases, and 16 bases had no gene match. The germline gives CDR1 MNHNS, CDR2 SASEGT. This CDR3 is 19 amino acids long. The CDR3 here is CASSGTSGRDPPAFSEQFF. The CDR3 DNA is TGTGCCAGCAGTGGGACTAGCGGGAGGGACCCCCCAGCGTTTAGTGAGCAGTTCTTC.

This clonotype was seen many times. This rearrangement joins TRBV11-1 to TRBJ1-2, with 7 nucleotides matching TRBD1. Germline V gene data show CDR1 as SGHAT and CDR2 as FQDESV (reference sequence). The CDR3 extends over 13 amino acids. Germline trimming cut 5 bases from V and 7 bases from J; bases unmatched to any gene: 7. CDR3 coding DNA: TGTGCCAGCAGCCGAAGACAGGGTCTTGGCTACACCTTC. Amino acid sequence: CASSRRQGLGYTF. The complete variable domain, with remaining parts taken from reference TRBV11-1 and TRBJ1-2, reads EAEVAQSPRYKITEKSQAVAFWCDPISGHATLYWYRQILGQGPELLVQFQDESVVDDSQLPKDRFSAERLKGVDSTLKIQPAELGDSAMYLCASSRRQGLGYTFGSGTRLTVV.

This clonotype came up many times. This rearrangement joins TRBV13 to TRBJ2-3; 7 nucleotides align to TRBD2. CDR1 and CDR2 from the germline V gene are PRHDT and FYEKMQ (reference sequence). Losses at the gene ends were 8 bases for V and 1 base for J; bases not matched to a gene: 3. This CDR3 has 13 amino acids. CDR3 DNA: TGTGCCAGCCTGCTAGCGGGCACAGATACGCAGTATTTT. The encoded protein is CASLLAGTDTQYF.

This clonotype turned up a few times. J is TRBJ2-7 and V is TRBV4-2; no reliable D call. CDR1 is LGHNA, CDR2 YNFKEQ, per germline. V was trimmed by 1 base and J by 0 bases, leaving 10 bases between them. This CDR3 contains 15 residues. As DNA, the CDR3 is TGTGCCAGCAGCCAAGCCGGCCCGGGCTCCTACGAGCAGTACTTC. The encoded protein is CASSQAGPGSYEQYF.

Note on this clonotype: Germline and junction disagree at one end, which may indicate a read error. The chain links TRBV24-1 to TRBJ2-3; 11 bases map to TRBD2. Germline V lookup: CDR1 KGHDR, CDR2 SFDVKD. The CDR3 totals 16 residues. CDR3 loop: CATSKGTSGRTETQYF. The CDR3 DNA reads as TGTGCCACCAGTAAGGGGACTAGCGGCAGAACAGAGACGCAGTATTTT.